The 8 T cell receptor beta chains presented below share a single source sample, sequenced in a study of cytomegalovirus exposure and HLA in healthy donors. The PCR employed 60 Vbeta primers together with 13 Jbeta primers. Libraries were prepared by immunoSEQ multiplex PCR; TCRdb keeps only in-frame clonotypes and omits some of them. This sample has around 100,000 clones, with about 69% found just once. The sample was PBMCs. Source of these receptors: a human donor in good health.

The rearrangement links TRBV5-8 to TRBJ2-7; 13 bases map to TRBD2. The CDR3 spans 15 residues. CDR1 and CDR2 from the germline V gene are SGHTS and YDEGEE. V dropped 5 bases and J dropped 5; count of bases not matched to a gene: 7. In nucleotides, the CDR3 is TGTGCCAGCAGGCCAACCGGGACTAGCGGGAACGAGCAGTACTTC. Residues: CASRPTGTSGNEQYF.

Of note for this clone: One end of the junction varies from germline; a read error may be responsible. The same CDR3 arises from other DNA sequences in this sample as well. V usage is TRBV7-2 and J usage is TRBJ1-3, with a tentative D call TRBD1 (5 bases). The CDR3 extends over 14 amino acids. Germline CDR1 and CDR2: SGHTA and FQGNSA. The CDR3: CASSFRQSGNTIYF. CDR3 in DNA: TGTGCCAGCAGCTTCCGACAGAGTGGAAACACCATATACTTT. Variable domain in full (rest from reference TRBV7-2 and TRBJ1-3): GAGVSQSPSNKVTEKGKDVELRCDPISGHTALYWYRQSLGQGLEFLIYFQGNSAPDKSGLPSDRFSAERTGGSVSTLTIQRTQQEDSAVYLCASSFRQSGNTIYFGEGSWLTVV.

This clone was observed a few times. J is TRBJ2-3 and V is TRBV5-1; possible D gene TRBD1, 6 bases. Trimming removed 4 bases at V and 0 bases at J, with 9 bases between. This CDR3 has 14 residues. The germline CDR1 and CDR2 sequences are SGHRS and YFSETQ. The CDR3 region has the DNA TGCGCCAGCAGCCCCGGACAGAGCACAGATACGCAGTATTTT. Amino acids: CASSPGQSTDTQYF.

The rearrangement links TRBV6-6 to TRBJ2-2, with D possibly matching TRBD1 (5 bases). The CDR3 is 14 amino acids. Germline CDR1 MNHNY, CDR2 SVGAGI (reference sequence). Trimming left V 7 bases short and J 2 bases short, with 11 bases between. CDR3 sequence (DNA): TGTGCCAGCACCCGGCAGGGTAACACCGGGGAGCTGTTTTTT. Amino acids: CASTRQGNTGELFF.

V usage is TRBV10-3 and J usage is TRBJ2-1, with TRBD1 matching 10 bases. The length of the CDR3 is 18 residues. The germline CDR1 and CDR2 sequences are ENHRY and SYGVKD. V lost 3 bases and J lost 0; bases outside the gene matches: 8. The CDR3 DNA follows: TGTGCCATCAGTGACCCATACCGGACAGGGGGCTCCTACAATGAGCAGTTCTTC. As protein: CAISDPYRTGGSYNEQFF.

Only one count was recorded for this clone. The chain joins TRBV5-1 to TRBJ1-2; D is possibly TRBD1 (6 bases). V lost 4 bases and J lost 0, with 13 bases in between. The CDR3 is 15 residues long. CDR1 SGHRS and CDR2 YFSETQ come from the germline V gene. Here the CDR3 DNA reads TGCGCCAGCAGCCGGGGGGGGGCAGCTAACTATGGCTACACCTTC. Protein: CASSRGGAANYGYTF.

The gene calls are TRBV5-8 and TRBJ2-2; the D gene is possibly TRBD1 (5 bases). The CDR3 consists of 17 residues. V was trimmed by 1 base and J by 3 bases, leaving 16 bases between them. CDR1 and CDR2 (germline): SGHTS, YDEGEE. The DNA for the CDR3 is TGTGCCAGCAGCTTGAGGTCTGACAGAGTGTACACCGGGGAGCTGTTTTTT. This codes for CASSLRSDRVYTGELFF.

The chain is built from TRBV4-1 and TRBJ2-1; 13 bases line up with TRBD2. This CDR3 has 16 residues. With 3 bases clipped from V and 8 bases from J, the junction kept 7 bases outside the gene matches. Germline values: CDR1 MGHRA, CDR2 YSYEKL. CDR3 nucleotide sequence: TGCGCCAGCAGCCAGCTAGGACTAGCGGGAGCGCATGAGCAGTTCTTC. Translation: CASSQLGLAGAHEQFF.